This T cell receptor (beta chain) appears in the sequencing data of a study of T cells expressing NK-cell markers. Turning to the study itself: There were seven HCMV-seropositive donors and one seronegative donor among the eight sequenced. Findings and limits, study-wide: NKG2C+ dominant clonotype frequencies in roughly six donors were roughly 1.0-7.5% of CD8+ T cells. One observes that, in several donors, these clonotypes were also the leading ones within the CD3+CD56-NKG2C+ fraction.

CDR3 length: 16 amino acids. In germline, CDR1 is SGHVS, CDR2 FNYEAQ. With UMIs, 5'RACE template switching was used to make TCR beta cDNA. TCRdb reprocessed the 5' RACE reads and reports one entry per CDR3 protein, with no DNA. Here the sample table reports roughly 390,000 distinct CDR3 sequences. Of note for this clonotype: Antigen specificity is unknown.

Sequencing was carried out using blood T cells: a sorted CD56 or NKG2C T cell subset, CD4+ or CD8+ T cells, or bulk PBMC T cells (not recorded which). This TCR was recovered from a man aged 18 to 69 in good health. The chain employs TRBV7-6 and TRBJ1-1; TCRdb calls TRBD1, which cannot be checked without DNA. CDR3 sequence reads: CASSPRIGGSSTEAFF.